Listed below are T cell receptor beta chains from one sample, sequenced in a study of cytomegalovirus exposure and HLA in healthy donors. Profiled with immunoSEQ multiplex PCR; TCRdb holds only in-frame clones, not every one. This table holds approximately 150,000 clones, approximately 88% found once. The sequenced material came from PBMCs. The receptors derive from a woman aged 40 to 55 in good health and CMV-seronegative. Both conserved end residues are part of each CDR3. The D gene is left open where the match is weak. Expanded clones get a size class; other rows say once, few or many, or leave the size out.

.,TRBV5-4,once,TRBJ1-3,CASRGSFGNTIYF,TGTGCCAGCCGGGGGAGTTTTGGAAACACCATATATTTT
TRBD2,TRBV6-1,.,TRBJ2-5,CASSELLAAQETQYF,TGTGCCAGCAGTGAACTTCTAGCGGCCCAAGAGACCCAGTACTTC
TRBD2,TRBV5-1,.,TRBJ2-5,CASSLGGRTSDQETQYF,TGCGCCAGCAGCTTGGGCGGAAGGACTAGCGACCAAGAGACCCAGTACTTC
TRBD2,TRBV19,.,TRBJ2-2,CASSIVLGLAAGELFF,TGTGCCAGTAGTATAGTTCTAGGACTAGCAGCCGGGGAGCTGTTTTTT
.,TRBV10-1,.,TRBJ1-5,CASSERRRRGPQPQHF,TGCGCCAGCAGTGAAAGGCGACGGAGGGGTCCTCAGCCCCAGCATTTT
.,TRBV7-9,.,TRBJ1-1,CASSLGWGDGFF,TGTGCCAGCAGCTTAGGTTGGGGAGATGGCTTCTTT
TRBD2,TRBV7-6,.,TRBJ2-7,CASSPSPLRESYEQYF,TGTGCCAGCAGCCCTAGCCCCTTGCGGGAGTCCTACGAGCAGTACTTC
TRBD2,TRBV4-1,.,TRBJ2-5,CASSQLLRGAAETQYF,TGCGCCAGCAGCCAACTGTTGCGGGGGGCGGCGGAGACCCAGTACTTC
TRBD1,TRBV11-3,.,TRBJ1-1,CASSSRDSMNTEAFF,TGTGCCAGCAGCTCACGGGACAGCATGAACACTGAAGCTTTCTTT
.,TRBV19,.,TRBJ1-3,CASSMMRVTAGNTIYF,TGTGCCAGTAGTATGATGAGGGTTACTGCTGGAAACACCATATATTTT
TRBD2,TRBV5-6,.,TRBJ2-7,CASSLQLAGGKQYF,TGTGCCAGCAGCTTGCAACTAGCGGGGGGTAAGCAGTACTTC
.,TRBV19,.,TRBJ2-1,CASSIGGNGEQFF,TGTGCCAGTAGTATCGGCGGAAACGGCGAGCAGTTCTTC
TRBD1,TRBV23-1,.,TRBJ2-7,CASSHSTGEDEQYF,TGCGCCAGCAGTCACTCGACAGGGGAGGACGAGCAGTACTTC
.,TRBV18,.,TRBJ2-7,CASLKSGADMEQYF,TGTGCCAGCCTCAAGTCCGGAGCTGATATGGAGCAGTACTTC
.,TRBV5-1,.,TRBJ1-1,CASSATGNTEAFF,TGCGCCAGCAGCGCCACAGGGAACACTGAAGCTTTCTTT
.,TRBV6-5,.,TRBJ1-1,CASSYQGSGAFF,TGTGCCAGCAGTTACCAGGGTAGCGGAGCTTTCTTT
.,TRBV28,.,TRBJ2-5,CASSSGPNQETQYF,TGTGCCAGCAGTAGCGGCCCTAACCAAGAGACCCAGTACTTC
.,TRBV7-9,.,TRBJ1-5,CASSLSWGENQPQHF,TGTGCCAGCAGCTTATCGTGGGGGGAGAATCAGCCCCAGCATTTT
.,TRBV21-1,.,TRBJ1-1,CASSKSSPDRMNTEAFF,TGTGCCAGCAGCAAAAGCTCTCCCGACAGGATGAACACTGAAGCTTTCTTT
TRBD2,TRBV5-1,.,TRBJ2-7,CASSLRTGGPYEQYF,TGCGCCAGCAGCTTGCGTACGGGAGGGCCCTACGAGCAGTACTTC
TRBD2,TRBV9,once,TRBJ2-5,CASSVLAGETQYF,TGTGCCAGCAGCGTATTAGCGGGCGAGACCCAGTACTTC
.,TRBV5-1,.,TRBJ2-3,CASSPGTGGTDTQYF,TGCGCCAGCAGCCCGGGGACTGGAGGTACAGATACGCAGTATTTT
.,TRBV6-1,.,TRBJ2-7,CASSEGGFDYEQYF,TGTGCCAGCAGTGAAGGAGGCTTTGATTACGAGCAGTACTTC
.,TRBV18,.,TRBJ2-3,CASSPEDRHTDTQYF,TGTGCCAGCTCACCAGAGGACAGACACACAGATACGCAGTATTTT
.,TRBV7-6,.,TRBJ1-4,CASSPMAGDEKLFF,TGTGCCAGCAGCCCTATGGCAGGGGATGAAAAACTGTTTTTT
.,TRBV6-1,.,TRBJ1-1,CASSWGVGTEAFF,TGTGCCAGCAGTTGGGGAGTAGGCACTGAAGCTTTCTTT
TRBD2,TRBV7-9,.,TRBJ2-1,CSSSYTSGSSNEQFF,TGTTCCAGCAGCTATACTAGCGGGAGCAGCAATGAGCAGTTCTTC
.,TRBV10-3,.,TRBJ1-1,CAISRGQNVNTEAFF,TGTGCCATCAGTCGAGGACAGAATGTGAACACTGAAGCTTTCTTT
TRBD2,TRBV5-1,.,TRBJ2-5,CASSPGLAGRETQYF,TGCGCCAGCAGCCCGGGACTAGCGGGGCGAGAGACCCAGTACTTC
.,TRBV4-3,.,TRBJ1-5,CASSQDYRLYSNQPQHF,TGCGCCAGCAGCCAAGATTACAGGCTTTATAGCAATCAGCCCCAGCATTTT
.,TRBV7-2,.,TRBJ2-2,CASSYGGPNTGELFF,TGTGCCAGCAGCTACGGAGGGCCGAACACCGGGGAGCTGTTTTTT
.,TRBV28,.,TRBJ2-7,CASSFGGSYEQYF,TGTGCCAGCAGTTTTGGGGGCTCCTACGAGCAGTACTTC
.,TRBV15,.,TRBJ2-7,CATSRGQASSYEQYF,TGTGCCACCAGCAGAGGACAGGCCAGCTCCTACGAGCAGTACTTC
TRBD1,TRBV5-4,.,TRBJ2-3,CASSPGQHTDTQYF,TGTGCCAGCAGCCCGGGACAGCACACAGATACGCAGTATTTT
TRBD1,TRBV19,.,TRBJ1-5,CATVDRGLSNQPQHF,TGTGCCACCGTGGACAGGGGGCTTAGCAATCAGCCCCAGCATTTT